This T cell receptor (beta chain) was sequenced in a study of CD8 T cells in ankylosing spondylitis. General observations from the study: Disease-associated clonotypes exhibited CD8+ identity and were relatively infrequent in peripheral blood. Reportedly, matched ankylosing spondylitis synovial fluid was significantly enriched for disease-linked clones. Characteristic of ankylosing spondylitis blood, it appeared, was a TCR beta motif comprising 7 to 9 highly homologous variants. Certain motif variants had earlier appeared in reactive arthritis synovial fluid and blood.

Using quantitative 5'-RACE with molecular barcodes, the authors made TCR beta libraries. TCRdb itself ran the 5' RACE reads through MiXCR, one entry per CDR3 protein. The table lists some 140,000 distinct CDR3 sequences, approximately 17% of them singletons. Concerning this clonotype itself: What it binds is not known.

Germline V gene data show CDR1 as MNHEY and CDR2 as SMNVEV (reference sequence). This CDR3 is 14 amino acids long. Trimming pared 5 bases from V and 5 bases from J, leaving 15 bases between. This TCR was recovered from a male donor with ankylosing spondylitis. The gene calls are TRBV27 and TRBJ2-5; TRBD1 might be the D (6 bases). The sample consisted of blood, either unsorted or a sorted T cell fraction (not recorded which). In DNA form, the CDR3 reads TGTGCCAGCAGTACTTCCTGGCAGGGGGAGACCCAGTACTTC. Protein sequence: CASSTSWQGETQYF.